The rows below give T cell receptor beta chains drawn from one sample of a study of blood T cell repertoires in COVID-19. Some clones are missing from TCRdb's copy, which holds only in-frame ones; the method was immunoSEQ multiplex PCR. The sample consists of over 250,000 clones, around 88% of them appearing once. Input material: PBMCs or T cells enriched from blood (not recorded which). The receptors were gathered from a man aged 35 to 55 who had recovered from COVID-19. Each CDR3 is given without its conserved first and last residue.

12,TRBV5-4,TRBJ2-1,ASRSLSSYNEQF
17,TRBV10-1,TRBJ2-1,ASSESGTGFPTAYNEQF
13,TRBV18,TRBJ2-7,ASSPLRTGAYEQY
14,TRBV19,TRBJ2-2,ASSNPGLASRGELF
15,TRBV7-2,TRBJ1-2,ASSLALTRVGSYGYT
14,TRBV18,TRBJ1-1,ASSSRQAGGGTEAF
13,TRBV4-1,TRBJ2-1,ASSQARGGDNEQF
13,TRBV18,TRBJ2-7,ASSPRTGAPYEQY
15,TRBV13,TRBJ1-1,ASSPPPGRSFSTEAF
13,TRBV28,TRBJ2-1,ASSLWLAGYNEQF
16,TRBV18,TRBJ1-5,ASSPRTGGDGTNQPQH
13,TRBV5-1,TRBJ1-2,ASSTFGTPDHGYT
12,TRBV28,TRBJ2-5,ASSFGAGGETQY
16,TRBV9,TRBJ2-1,ASSVGSLAGGPDNEQF
12,TRBV7-9,TRBJ2-2,ASSIRTNTGELF
15,TRBV9,TRBJ1-1,ASSPLPEGGFNTEAF
16,TRBV6-2/TRBV6-3,TRBJ2-4,ASSYSSALAAFKNIQY
13,TRBV7-9,TRBJ2-2,ASSLRLADTGELF
13,TRBV7-2,TRBJ1-5,ASSWDRGSNQPQH
13,TRBV6-2/TRBV6-3,TRBJ1-5,ASSSDRGLNQPQH
16,TRBV21-1,TRBJ2-1,ASSKETIQRDCYNEQF
12,TRBV27,TRBJ1-2,ASSPRTVLYGYT
12,TRBV6-4,TRBJ1-1,ASRRDRQNTEAF
12,TRBV5-4,TRBJ2-7,ASSLSSGGSQQY
19,TRBV27,TRBJ2-1,ASSLSFPRPGLAGTYNEQF
14,TRBV9,TRBJ2-3,ASSVTDRGGTDTQY
13,TRBV19,TRBJ1-1,ASSITPGGILEAF
16,TRBV7-6,TRBJ2-1,ASSLEQLTGFVGNEQF
14,TRBV7-9,TRBJ2-7,ASSPPTSGLVYEQY
14,TRBV7-9,TRBJ2-7,ASSPPQGGIPYEQY
15,TRBV19,TRBJ1-5,ASSPPGTAYSNQPQH
13,TRBV5-1,TRBJ2-3,ASSVGGEPTDTQY
13,TRBV14,TRBJ1-4,ASSYGTGVSGELF
14,TRBV7-2,TRBJ1-1,ASSFRRGIGLTEAF
13,TRBV5-1,TRBJ1-4,ASSTTDRGHEKLF
11,TRBV5-1,TRBJ2-1,ASSEQAYNEQF
16,TRBV24-1,TRBJ1-2,ATSDSSPGQGVGYGYT
11,TRBV5-6,TRBJ1-4,ASSRQGLEKLF
16,TRBV5-4,TRBJ2-3,ASSLFPGERGPTDTQY
13,TRBV11-2,TRBJ1-3,ASSLQRASGNTIY
16,TRBV7-2,TRBJ2-5,ASSQRIGVLRHQETQY
15,TRBV9,TRBJ2-3,ASSVYELATSTDTQY
13,TRBV7-2,TRBJ2-7,ASSLAGRFPYEQY
13,TRBV7-3,TRBJ2-7,ASSLAGGGSYEQY
17,TRBV19,TRBJ2-2,ASTGTVTSAAWNTGELF